This TCR beta chain is drawn from a study of regulatory T cells in long-lasting Graves disease. Study-wide results and limits: TRBV28, TRBJ1-2 and TRBJ2-5 were segments that persistent disease favored.

This clonotype showed up many times. The antigen is unknown. V shed 7 bases, J shed 4 bases, and the junction held 9 bases outside the gene matches. The germline V gene has CDR1 MDHEN and CDR2 SYDVKM. The CDR3 loop spans 15 amino acids. Specified time point: persistent/refractory GD, antithyroid drugs over 5 years with positive TRAb. The TCR library used RNA extracted from PBMCs. Arm-PCR of CDR3 regions and iRepertoire HTBI primers were used to build TCR beta libraries. TCRdb re-derived calls from the multiplex PCR reads in MiXCR, one entry per CDR3 protein. The sample holds 430,000 or so distinct CDR3 sequences; 21% are singletons and the top ten take 13% to 15%.

The genes are TRBV28 and TRBJ2-2; 7 bases are shared with TRBD1. This receptor was obtained from a female donor with Graves disease. This sample comprised peripheral blood mononuclear cells (PBMCs), obtained when the disease was refractory, from a patient treated with antithyroid drugs. Here the CDR3 DNA reads TGTGCCAGCACCTCGTACAGGGGCGGCACCGGGGAGCTGTTTTTT. Its protein product is CASTSYRGGTGELFF.